This TCR beta chain was sequenced for a study of blood T cell repertoires in COVID-19. Study-level background: Sources were T cells, B-cell-depleted T cells, or PBMCs; the material itself was cDNA or gDNA.

Repertoires were generated with immunoSEQ multiplex PCR, while TCRdb's copy carries only in-frame clones and drops some. The data hold hundreds of thousands of clones, with roughly nine tenths observed a single time. Trimming shortened V by 3 bases and J by 8 bases, and 19 bases separated the two germline ends. The germline V gene has CDR1 MNHEY and CDR2 SMNVEV (reference sequence). This CDR3 comprises 15 residues. The TCR comes from a man aged 40-55 years with acute or convalescent COVID-19. The specimen was peripheral blood. The chain employs TRBV27 and TRBJ1-2; D call uncertain. The CDR3 protein is CASSFEAGSLGGYTF. In nucleotides, the CDR3 is TGTGCCAGCAGTTTCGAAGCCGGGAGCCTTGGAGGCTACACCTTC.